The sequence of this T cell receptor beta chain was determined in a study of cytotoxic CD8 clonotypes in ibrutinib-treated CLL. Overall study findings and caveats: Timing of sampling differed between sustained-remission and progressing patients.

On this clone itself: Its specificity is not known.

This table comes from immunoSEQ multiplex PCR, and its TCRdb copy is limited to in-frame clones, with some not included. This table holds fewer than 85,000 clones, roughly 77% found once. This TCR was sampled from a human donor with chronic lymphocytic leukemia. The sequenced sample was PBMCs, obtained after 12 months of ibrutinib treatment.

The CDR3 region is CASSLTGTYFYNEQFF. The DNA for the CDR3 is TGTGCCAGCAGCCTAACCGGGACCTACTTCTACAATGAGCAGTTCTTC. The rearrangement joins TRBV7-8 to TRBJ2-1; tentatively, D is TRBD1 or TRBD2 (5 bases each). Looked up from germline, CDR1 is SGHVS and CDR2 is FQNEAQ. The CDR3 is 16 amino acids. Trimming shortened V by 5 bases and J by 3 bases, and 17 bases separated the two germline ends. Full variable domain (outside the CDR3, taken from reference TRBV7-8 and TRBJ2-1): GAGVSQSPRYKVAKRGQDVALRCDPISGHVSLFWYQQALGQGPEFLTYFQNEAQLDKSGLPSDRFFAERPEGSVSTLKIQRTQQEDSAVYLCASSLTGTYFYNEQFFGPGTRLTVL.